Shown below are 15 T cell receptor beta chains from a single sample sequenced in a study of T cell repertoires in cytomegalovirus infection. TCRdb re-called the reads with MiXCR, one entry per CDR3 protein. The sample carries some 800,000 distinct CDR3 sequences, 32% recorded once. Antigens for these TCRs are unknown. Sample: cultured CD8+ T cells from PBMCs, taken from culture after CMV antigen stimulation. The receptors were gathered from a human donor in good health (CMV status not recorded). Some clones in this sample may be carry-over from other donors' samples.

To note about this clonotype: A much larger clone lies a single base off, so this may be a read error. The chain recombines TRBV7-2 with TRBJ1-5; a possible D gene is TRBD1 (6 bases). CDR3 length: 15 amino acids. Germline CDR1 is SGHTA and CDR2 is FQGNSA. The CDR3 reads CANSFDRRANQPQHF. The CDR3 DNA follows: TGTGCCAACAGCTTTGACAGGAGGGCTAATCAGCCCCAGCATTTT.

V is TRBV12-3 or TRBV12-4 and J is TRBJ2-7; a weak D match, TRBD1 (5 bases). CDR3 size: 13 residues. Trimming left V 2 bases short and J 8 bases short, with 13 bases between. CDR3 nucleotide sequence: TGTGCCAGCAGTTTATTCCAGGGCATCAAGCAGTACTTC. Its translation is CASSLFQGIKQYF.

This clonotype has a handful of counts. The chain employs TRBV27 and TRBJ1-2; possibly TRBD1 for D (5 bases). Germline V gene lookup returns CDR1 MNHEY and CDR2 SMNVEV (reference sequence). The CDR3 has 13 residues. The V and J ends lost 8 bases and 3 bases respectively, with 13 bases between them. The CDR3 here is CASGLQGYYGYTF. For the CDR3, the DNA is TGTGCCAGCGGTCTGCAGGGATACTATGGCTACACCTTC.

The chain couples TRBV28 to TRBJ1-5; TRBD1 might be the D (5 bases). Germline loops: CDR1 MDHEN, CDR2 SYDVKM. V was shortened by 3 bases and J by 3 bases, with 12 bases between the two germline ends. The CDR3 is 15 amino acids. The CDR3: CASSLGRVYNQPQHF. The CDR3 coding sequence is TGTGCCAGCAGTTTGGGCAGGGTGTACAATCAGCCCCAGCATTTT.

This clonotype appeared many times. The CDR3 region is CASSNQGYEQFF. The CDR3 DNA reads as TGTGCCAGCAGCAACCAAGGCTATGAGCAGTTCTTC. The chain joins TRBV7-2 to TRBJ2-1; D call uncertain. This CDR3 contains 12 residues. V lost 5 bases and J lost 8, with 10 bases in between. In germline, CDR1 is SGHTA, CDR2 FQGNSA.

This clonotype was observed many times. V gene TRBV9 combines with J gene TRBJ1-1; a possible D gene is TRBD1 (5 bases). Deletions cut 8 bases from V and 2 bases from J, with 13 bases between. CDR3 size: 13 residues. Per the germline V gene, CDR1 is SGDLS and CDR2 is YYNGEE. In DNA, the CDR3 is TGTGCCAGTAGTGTGGGGCCTAACACTGAAGCTTTCTTT. Encoded protein: CASSVGPNTEAFF. Full variable domain (missing parts from reference TRBV9 and TRBJ1-1): DSGVTQTPKHLITATGQRVTLRCSPRSGDLSVYWYQQSLDQGLQFLIQYYNGEERAKGNILERFSAQQFPDLHSELNLSSLELGDSALYFCASSVGPNTEAFFGQGTRLTVV.

This clonotype was observed at least ten times. The CDR3 DNA follows: TGTGCCAGCAGTGAAACAGGGGTAGGCACAGATACGCAGTATTTT. Translation: CASSETGVGTDTQYF. The rearrangement links TRBV12-3 or TRBV12-4 to TRBJ2-3; 7 bases map to TRBD1. CDR3 length equals 15 residues. J was trimmed by 1 base and V by 5 bases; bases with no gene match: 6.

Only a few counts were recorded for this clonotype. The V and J genes are TRBV12-3 or TRBV12-4 and TRBJ1-1; no reliable D call. V was clipped by 6 bases and J by 4 bases, with 12 bases between them. The CDR3 extends over 13 amino acids. The CDR3: CASRPTRTTEAFF. The CDR3 nucleotides are TGTGCCAGCAGACCTACAAGGACCACTGAAGCTTTCTTT.

The CDR3 loop reads CASSTRSYEQYF. CDR3 nucleotides: TGTGCCAGCAGTACTCGGTCCTACGAGCAGTACTTC. The chain joins TRBV27 to TRBJ2-7; D is unclear. Trimming removed 5 bases at V and 1 base at J, with 6 bases between. Germline CDR1 reads MNHEY; CDR2 reads SMNVEV (reference sequence). The CDR3 length is 12 residues.

The rearrangement uses TRBV5-6 and TRBJ1-5; D perhaps matches TRBD1 (5 bases). Germline V gives CDR1 SGHDT, CDR2 YYEEEE. Trimming cost V 4 bases and J 9 bases, with 14 bases left between them. This CDR3 region has 13 residues. The CDR3 is CASSMGGGGPQHF. DNA for the CDR3: TGTGCCAGCAGCATGGGAGGTGGGGGGCCCCAGCATTTT.

This clonotype has just a few counts. This rearrangement joins TRBV7-6 to TRBJ1-2; no reliable D call. Germline V gene sequence: CDR1 SGHVS, CDR2 FNYEAQ. The CDR3 totals 11 residues. The germline V and J ends were trimmed by 6 bases and 8 bases, with 10 bases remaining between them. The CDR3 spells CASRGGGGYTF. The CDR3 nucleotides are TGTGCCAGCAGGGGAGGCGGCGGCTACACCTTC. The whole variable domain, remainder taken from reference TRBV7-6 and TRBJ1-2, is GAGVSQSPRYKVTKRGQDVALRCDPISGHVSLYWYRQALGQGPEFLTYFNYEAQQDKSGLPNDRFSAERPEGSISTLTIQRTEQRDSAMYRCASRGGGGYTFGSGTRLTVV.

This clonotype was seen only a few times. The chain employs TRBV13 and TRBJ2-4; D uncertain. Germline V gene sequence: CDR1 PRHDT, CDR2 FYEKMQ (reference sequence). The CDR3 runs 17 residues. Deletions cut 1 base from V and 2 bases from J, with 15 bases between. This CDR3 is CASSLAPRPVTKNIQYF. In DNA form, the CDR3 reads TGTGCCAGCAGCTTAGCCCCCCGACCGGTCACCAAAAACATTCAGTACTTC.

The rearrangement uses TRBV6-2 or TRBV6-3 and TRBJ1-2; D remains ambiguous. The length of the CDR3 is 13 residues. Trimming removed 0 bases at V and 6 bases at J, with 8 bases between. CDR1 and CDR2 (germline): MNHEY, SVGEGT. The CDR3 DNA reads TGTGCCAGCAGTTACTCGTATTGGGATGGCTACACCTTC. This codes for CASSYSYWDGYTF.

The chain is built from TRBV11-2 and TRBJ1-4; no reliable D call. The length of the CDR3 is 14 residues. Looked up from germline, CDR1 is SGHAT and CDR2 is FQNNGV. The V end was cut by 6 bases, the J end by 6 bases, with 14 bases between. CDR3 in amino acids: CASRWGGIDEKLFF. CDR3 nucleotides: TGTGCCAGCAGGTGGGGAGGGATAGATGAAAAACTGTTTTTT.

V usage is TRBV27 and J usage is TRBJ2-7; D unresolved. This CDR3 is built from 15 residues. Deletions cut 11 bases from V and 0 bases from J, with 20 bases between. Looked up from germline, CDR1 is MNHEY and CDR2 is SMNVEV (reference sequence). Here the CDR3 DNA reads TGTGCCTCCTCAAAAAGAAGGGCAAGCTCCTACGAGCAGTACGTC. As protein: CASSKRRASSYEQYV.